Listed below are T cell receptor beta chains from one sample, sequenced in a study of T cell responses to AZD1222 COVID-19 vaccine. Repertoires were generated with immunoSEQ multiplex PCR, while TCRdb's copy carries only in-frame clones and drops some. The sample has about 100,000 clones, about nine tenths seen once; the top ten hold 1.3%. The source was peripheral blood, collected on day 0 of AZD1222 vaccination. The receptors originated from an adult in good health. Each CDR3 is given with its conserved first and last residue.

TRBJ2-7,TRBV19,CASSVHQQVYEQYF
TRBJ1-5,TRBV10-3,CAIRRSLGQPQHF
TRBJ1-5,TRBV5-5,CASSFTGDHQPQHF
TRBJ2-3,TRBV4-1,CASSQGSASSTDTQYF
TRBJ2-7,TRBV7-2,CASSFLAGANEQYF
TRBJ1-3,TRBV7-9,CASSKTGNTIYF
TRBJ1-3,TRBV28,CVSSPPTGQGTTDIYF
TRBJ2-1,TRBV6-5,CASSFGLEALNEQFF
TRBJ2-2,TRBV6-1,CASSELPGATTGELFF
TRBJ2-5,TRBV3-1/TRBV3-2,CASSLSGGAETQYF
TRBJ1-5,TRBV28,CASSLSRHSNQPQHF
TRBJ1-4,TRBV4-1,CASSRDRENEKLFF
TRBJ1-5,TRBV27,CASSYDGRNQPQHF
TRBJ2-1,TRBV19,CASGSRGYNEQFF
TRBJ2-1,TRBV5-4,CASSLNLAGDNEQFF
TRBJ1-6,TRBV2,CASRQDRAHNSPLHF
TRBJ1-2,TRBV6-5,CASRKSRDSYGYTF
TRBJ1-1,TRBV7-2,CASSPGQGNAEAFF